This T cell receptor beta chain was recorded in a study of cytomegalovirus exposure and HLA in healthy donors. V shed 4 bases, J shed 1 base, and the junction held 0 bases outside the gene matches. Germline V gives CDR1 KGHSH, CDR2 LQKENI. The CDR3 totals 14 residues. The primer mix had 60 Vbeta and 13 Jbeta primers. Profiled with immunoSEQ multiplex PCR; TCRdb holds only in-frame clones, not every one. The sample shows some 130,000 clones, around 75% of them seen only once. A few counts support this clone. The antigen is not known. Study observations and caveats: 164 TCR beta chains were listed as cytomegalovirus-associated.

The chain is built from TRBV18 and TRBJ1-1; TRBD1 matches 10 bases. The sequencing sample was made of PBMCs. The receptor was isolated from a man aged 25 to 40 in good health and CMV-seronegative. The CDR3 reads CASSRDRGNTEAFF. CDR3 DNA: TGTGCCAGCTCACGGGACAGGGGGAACACTGAAGCTTTCTTT.